This T cell receptor beta chain was recorded in a study of CD8+CD57+ T cells in acquired aplastic anemia. The overall study: The sorted CD4+ and CD8+ cells yielded an average roughly 3 ug of DNA. Read counts for CD4+ cells (from healthy donors) averaged about 10.8 million.

Template material for TCR beta VDJ and CDR3 profiling consisted of genomic DNA. Each CDR3 protein is one row after TCRdb ran MiXCR on the reads. The sample consists of fewer than 200,000 distinct CDR3 sequences, about 64% of them appearing once. Whole-study results and caveats: Patient and control CD8+ Simpson's diversity was not significantly different. The study identified twenty-nine CD8+ CDR3 sequences shared by patients and controls.

Regarding this clonotype: The antigen is unknown.

The TCR originated in a human donor in good health. The specimen was sorted CD4+, CD8+, or CD8+CD57+ T cells (not recorded which) from PBMCs.

DNA for the CDR3: TGTGCCAGCAGCGGGGAAAGCAATCAGCCCCAGCATTTT. This encodes CASSGESNQPQHF. This sequence joins TRBV9 and TRBJ1-5; D is ambiguous. Looked up from germline, CDR1 is SGDLS and CDR2 is YYNGEE. V dropped 3 bases and J dropped 1 base, with 5 bases sitting between them. The CDR3 spans 13 residues.